This T cell receptor beta chain was observed in a study of T cells after yellow fever vaccination. Notes on the study in general: Repertoires sorted by FACS could include abundant clonotypes that are contaminants from the bulk population. Weaker, the secondary response had a peak occurring faster, on day 5 versus 15.

TCRdb re-analysed the 5' RACE reads in MiXCR, keeping a single row per CDR3 protein. This table has hundreds of thousands of distinct CDR3 sequences, approximately 13% appearing once. Deletions cut 2 bases from V and 2 bases from J, with 8 bases between. Germline V CDR1 and CDR2: DFQATT, SNEGSKA (reference sequence). The CDR3 is 13 residues long. With respect to this clonotype: The antigen is not known.

Sequenced material: PBMCs, taken on the day of the yellow fever booster vaccination. The sequence derives from a young man who received the YFV17D yellow fever vaccine. The rearrangement uses TRBV20-1 and TRBJ2-3; D is uncertain. DNA for the CDR3: TGCAGTGCTAGAACTCCCCTCACAGATACGCAGTATTTT. This translates into CSARTPLTDTQYF.